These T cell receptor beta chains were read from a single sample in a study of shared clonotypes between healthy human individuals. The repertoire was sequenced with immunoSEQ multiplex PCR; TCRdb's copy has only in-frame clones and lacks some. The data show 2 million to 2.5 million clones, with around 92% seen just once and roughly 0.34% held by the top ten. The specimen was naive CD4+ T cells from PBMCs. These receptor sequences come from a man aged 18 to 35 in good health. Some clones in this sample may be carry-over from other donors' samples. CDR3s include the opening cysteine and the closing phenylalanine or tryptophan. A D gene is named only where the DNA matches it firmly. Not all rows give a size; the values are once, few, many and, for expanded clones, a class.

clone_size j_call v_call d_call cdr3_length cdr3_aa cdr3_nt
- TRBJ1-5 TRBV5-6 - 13 CASSPGRDQPQHF TGTGCCAGCAGTCCTGGACGGGATCAGCCCCAGCATTTT
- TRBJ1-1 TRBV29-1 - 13 CSVEFRLNTEAFF TGCAGCGTTGAATTCCGCCTGAACACTGAAGCTTTCTTT
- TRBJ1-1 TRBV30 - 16 CASLEGSLRGGTEAFF TGTGCCAGTCTCGAGGGGAGCCTCCGGGGAGGCACTGAAGCTTTCTTT
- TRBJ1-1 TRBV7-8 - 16 CASSLEIWGPSTEAFF TGTGCCAGCAGCTTAGAAATATGGGGGCCGAGCACTGAAGCTTTCTTT
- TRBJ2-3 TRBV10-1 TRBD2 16 CASSLGTSGSTDTQYF TGCGCCAGCTCCCTAGGGACTAGCGGGAGTACAGATACGCAGTATTTT
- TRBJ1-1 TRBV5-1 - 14 CASSLTVGNTEAFF TGCGCCAGCAGCTTGACAGTCGGGAACACTGAAGCTTTCTTT
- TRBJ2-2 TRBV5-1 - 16 CASSTPRGRFTGELFF TGCGCCAGCAGCACTCCCCGGGGCAGGTTCACCGGGGAGCTGTTTTTT
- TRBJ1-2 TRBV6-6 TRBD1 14 CASSAGGVNYGYTF TGTGCCAGTTCAGCAGGGGGCGTTAACTATGGCTACACCTTC
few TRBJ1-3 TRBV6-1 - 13 CASTVSQGNTIYF TGTGCCAGCACAGTCTCGCAGGGAAACACCATATATTTT
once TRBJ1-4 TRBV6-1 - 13 CASSRATREKLFF TGTGCCAGCAGTCGCGCCACGCGGGAAAAACTGTTTTTT
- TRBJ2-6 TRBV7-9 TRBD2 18 CASSLRGLAGSGANVLTF TGTGCCAGCAGCTTAAGAGGACTAGCGGGATCTGGGGCCAACGTCCTGACTTTC
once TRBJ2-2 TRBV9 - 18 CASSPRRTLTRAPGELFF TGTGCCAGCAGCCCAAGGAGGACATTAACTCGGGCTCCCGGGGAGCTGTTTTTT
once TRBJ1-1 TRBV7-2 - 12 CASSLGSLEAFF TGTGCCAGCAGCTTAGGGAGTCTTGAAGCTTTCTTT
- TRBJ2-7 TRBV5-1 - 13 CASSFSGPYEQYF TGCGCCAGCAGCTTTTCCGGACCCTACGAGCAGTACTTC
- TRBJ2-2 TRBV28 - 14 CASSPPGNTGELFF TGTGCCAGCAGCCCCCCTGGAAACACCGGGGAGCTGTTTTTT
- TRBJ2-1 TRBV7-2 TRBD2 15 CASSLAGTSYNEQFF TGTGCCAGCAGCTTAGCCGGGACTAGCTACAATGAGCAGTTCTTC
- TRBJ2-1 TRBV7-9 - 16 CASSSRGVVSYNEQFF TGTGCCAGCAGTTCTCGCGGGGTGGTCTCCTACAATGAGCAGTTCTTC